Below, one T cell receptor beta chain is given with its context. CDR1 SQVTM and CDR2 ANQGSEA come from the germline V gene. This CDR3 region has 13 residues. The ends were cut back, 5 bases at V and 0 bases at J, with 10 bases in the middle. Dosing: nivolumab 3 mg/kg IV, weeks 1, 4, 7, 10, then every two weeks to week 26. The data stem from a study of ipilimumab plus nivolumab after autologous stem cell transplantation. Background on the study: The DLBCL cohort had primary refractory and relapsed disease, with 18-month progression-free survival of roughly 85% and 28%.

The data were produced by immunoSEQ multiplex PCR, yet TCRdb's version contains in-frame clones alone and is incomplete. Of under 25,000 clones in the sample, around 85% were seen once. The sequencing used PBMCs, collected in a trial of ipilimumab plus nivolumab as post-transplant consolidation. The chain uses TRBV29-1 and TRBJ2-5; TRBD2 might be the D (5 bases). This TCR came from a male donor with diffuse large B-cell lymphoma. For the CDR3, the DNA is TGCAGCGTTTCAGGCGGGTACCAAGAGACCCAGTACTTC. Residues: CSVSGGYQETQYF.